This note documents a single T cell receptor (beta chain) sequence. Its antigen is unidentified. The CDR3 contains 15 residues. Trimming removed 3 bases from V and 2 bases from J, with 12 bases in between. The data were taken from a study of early T cells in non-severe SARS-CoV-2 infection. Study-wide context: From unsorted whole blood, bulk RNA was sequenced, and the chains remained unpaired. Whole-study findings and limits: Anti-spike CD8 responses were favored in VDJdb matching, and private and CD4 specificities were missed.

Individual cDNA molecules received unique molecular identifiers during library preparation. TCRdb processed the 5' RACE reads anew with MiXCR; each CDR3 protein has one entry. The sample carries tens of thousands of distinct CDR3 sequences, around 3.6% recorded once. Sequenced material: whole blood. The rearrangement joins TRBV12-3 or TRBV12-4 to TRBJ2-3; perhaps D is TRBD1 or TRBD2 (5 bases each). The sequence came from an adult who was a healthcare worker with PCR-confirmed SARS-CoV-2 infection or an uninfected control (not recorded which). For the CDR3, the DNA is TGTGCCAGCAGTTTTGAGGGACGGCCCACAGATACGCAGTATTTT. This sequence encodes CASSFEGRPTDTQYF.